These T cell receptor beta chains were read from a single sample in a study of patients and donors after allogeneic stem cell transplantation. TCRdb fed the RT-PCR reads into MiXCR, producing one record per CDR3 protein. The data contain roughly 940,000 distinct CDR3 sequences, more than 15% of them singletons. The sample was blood, either unsorted or a sorted T cell fraction (not recorded which). The receptors stem from a human donor who was either an allogeneic HSCT recipient or a stem cell or donor lymphocyte infusion donor (not recorded which). It is not recorded whose cells these are; they may come from a transplant donor. Both conserved end residues are part of each CDR3. A D gene is named only where the DNA matches it firmly. The size field is filled for only some rows; it gives once, few, many or a size class.

TRBD2 TRBJ2-1 few TRBV9 CASSVGGSLNEQFF TGTGCCAGCAGCGTAGGCGGGAGCCTCAATGAGCAGTTCTTC
TRBD2 TRBJ2-1 . TRBV5-1 CASSFPGLAGVNEQFF TGCGCCAGCAGCTTTCCGGGACTAGCGGGAGTCAATGAGCAGTTCTTC
. TRBJ2-3 many TRBV18 CASSPPSRHRSTDTQYF TGTGCCAGCTCACCACCGAGTCGTCACAGGAGCACAGATACGCAGTATTTT
. TRBJ2-1 . TRBV2 CASPGPGAGSYNEQFF TGTGCCAGCCCGGGCCCAGGGGCAGGGTCCTACAATGAGCAGTTCTTC
TRBD1 TRBJ2-3 many TRBV4-2 CASSQASKGQGATDTQYF TGTGCCAGCAGCCAAGCGTCGAAGGGACAGGGTGCCACAGATACGCAGTATTTT
TRBD1 TRBJ2-1 few TRBV5-1 CASSVGQGGWYNEQFF TGCGCCAGCAGCGTGGGACAGGGTGGTTGGTACAATGAGCAGTTCTTC
TRBD2 TRBJ2-1 many TRBV12-3/TRBV12-4 CASSFLAGGYNEQFF TGTGCCAGCAGTTTCCTGGCGGGGGGCTACAATGAGCAGTTCTTC
. TRBJ2-6 . TRBV18 CASSPPSLRVSGANVLTF TGTGCCAGCTCACCACCGTCTTTACGGGTTTCTGGGGCCAACGTCCTGACTTTC
. TRBJ2-1 few TRBV27 CASSPADYNEQFF TGTGCCAGCAGTCCAGCGGATTATAATGAGCAGTTCTTC
TRBD1 TRBJ2-6 few TRBV12-3/TRBV12-4 CASTAPGQWEPGANVLTF TGTGCCAGCACCGCCCCGGGACAGTGGGAACCTGGGGCCAACGTCCTGACTTTC
. TRBJ2-7 . TRBV7-9 CASSEGEYEQYF TGTGCCAGCAGCGAGGGGGAGTACGAGCAGTACTTC
. TRBJ2-2 . TRBV29-1 CSVVSGTGELFF TGCAGCGTTGTCTCGGGCACCGGGGAGCTGTTTTTT
. TRBJ1-2 many TRBV5-1 CASSLEGANYGYTF TGCGCCAGCAGCTTGGAAGGGGCGAACTATGGCTACACCTTC
. TRBJ2-2 . TRBV7-2 CASSTWHRSRNTGELFF TGTGCCAGCAGCACGTGGCACAGGTCGAGGAACACCGGGGAGCTGTTTTTT
. TRBJ2-2 . TRBV30 CAWTQGSGELFF TGTGCCTGGACGCAGGGGTCCGGGGAGCTGTTTTTT
TRBD1 TRBJ1-2 . TRBV24-1 CATSDKKTGAGYTF TGTGCCACCAGTGATAAGAAGACAGGGGCTGGCTACACCTTC
. TRBJ2-3 many TRBV12-3/TRBV12-4 CASSFGVSSTDTQYF TGTGCCAGCAGTTTTGGGGTTTCTAGCACAGATACGCAGTATTTT
. TRBJ1-4 . TRBV30 CAWSPGHLLGEKLFF TGTGCCTGGAGTCCGGGACACCTACTCGGGGAAAAACTGTTTTTT
. TRBJ1-2 few TRBV3-1 CASSFPGDGYGYTF TGTGCCAGCAGCTTCCCCGGGGATGGCTATGGCTACACCTTC
TRBD2 TRBJ2-2 . TRBV7-7 CASSRGLAGGPWTGELFF TGTGCCAGCAGCCGCGGACTAGCGGGAGGGCCTTGGACCGGGGAGCTGTTTTTT
. TRBJ1-1 . TRBV24-1 CATSDGTNTEAFF TGTGCCACCAGTGACGGTACCAACACTGAAGCTTTCTTT
TRBD1 TRBJ2-7 few TRBV7-9 CASSPRQGPSYEQYF TGTGCCAGCAGCCCGCGACAGGGGCCCTCCTACGAGCAGTACTTC
. TRBJ1-1 . TRBV6-5 CASYRRTEAFF TGTGCCAGCTATAGACGGACTGAAGCTTTCTTT
TRBD1 TRBJ2-3 few TRBV12-3/TRBV12-4 CASSMGTGGTDTQYF TGTGCCAGCAGTATGGGGACAGGAGGCACAGATACGCAGTATTTT
. TRBJ1-1 few TRBV15 CATSSRGGAEAFF TGTGCCACCAGCTCACGCGGGGGGGCTGAAGCTTTCTTT
. TRBJ2-1 few TRBV5-6 CASFRNRGASYNEQFF TGTGCCAGTTTCCGCAATCGGGGGGCGTCCTACAATGAGCAGTTCTTC
. TRBJ2-1 . TRBV9 CASSVRLSNEQFF TGTGCCAGCAGCGTACGGCTGAGCAATGAGCAGTTCTTC
TRBD1 TRBJ1-5 . TRBV12-3/TRBV12-4 CASRGTGAYQPQHF TGTGCCAGCAGGGGGACAGGCGCATATCAGCCCCAGCATTTT
. TRBJ1-6 . TRBV14 CAIFPSPLHF TGTGCCATCTTCCCCTCACCCCTCCACTTT
. TRBJ1-6 once TRBV7-6 CASSPAGGGNSPLHF TGTGCCAGCAGCCCAGCAGGCGGGGGGAATTCACCCCTCCACTTT
. TRBJ2-1 few TRBV29-1 CSVEFRAGNNEQFF TGCAGCGTTGAATTTAGGGCAGGCAATAATGAGCAGTTCTTC
. TRBJ2-3 few TRBV11-2 CASSFFRAPRGPRTDTQYF TGTGCCAGCAGCTTTTTCCGGGCTCCGAGGGGCCCACGCACAGATACGCAGTATTTT
. TRBJ1-2 few TRBV7-3 CASSLGNPDGYGYTF TGTGCCAGCAGCTTAGGTAACCCGGACGGCTATGGCTACACCTTC
TRBD1 TRBJ2-6 few TRBV5-4 CASSLALRQGYSGANVLTF TGTGCCAGCAGCTTGGCCCTTAGACAGGGTTACTCTGGGGCCAACGTCCTGACTTTC
. TRBJ2-2 many TRBV12-3/TRBV12-4 CASSYTRTGELFF TGTGCCAGCAGTTACACACGCACCGGGGAGCTGTTTTTT
TRBD2 TRBJ2-2 . TRBV20-1 CSARLAGGPTGELFF TGCAGTGCTAGACTAGCGGGAGGGCCCACCGGGGAGCTGTTTTTT
TRBD1 TRBJ2-1 . TRBV12-3/TRBV12-4 CASSPPGTGFGEQFF TGTGCCAGCAGTCCCCCCGGGACAGGGTTCGGTGAGCAGTTCTTC
. TRBJ2-7 . TRBV3-1 CASSQPGTGFYEQYF TGTGCCAGCAGCCAACCCGGGACTGGCTTCTACGAGCAGTACTTC
. TRBJ2-1 . TRBV30 CAWSVLAGSGGFF TGTGCCTGGAGTGTACTGGCGGGATCCGGGGGTTTCTTC
. TRBJ2-5 . TRBV20-1 CSAREVTQETQYF TGCAGTGCTAGAGAGGTCACTCAAGAGACCCAGTACTTC
. TRBJ2-1 . TRBV2 CASSDLAAPSYNEQFF TGTGCCAGCAGTGACTTAGCGGCCCCCTCCTACAATGAGCAGTTCTTC
. TRBJ2-1 . TRBV4-1 CASSTTNEQFF TGCGCCAGCAGCACCACAAATGAGCAGTTCTTC
TRBD2 TRBJ2-3 . TRBV12-3/TRBV12-4 CASSFGGMTVSLTDTQYF TGTGCCAGCAGTTTCGGGGGGATGACTGTCAGTTTAACAGATACGCAGTATTTT
TRBD2 TRBJ2-1 few TRBV6-5 CASSSGLVGGEQFF TGTGCCAGCAGTTCAGGACTAGTCGGGGGTGAGCAGTTCTTC
TRBD2 TRBJ2-1 few TRBV11-3 CASSPWTLTGGGVEQFF TGTGCCAGCAGCCCCTGGACTTTAACGGGAGGGGGGGTTGAGCAGTTCTTC
TRBD1 TRBJ1-2 few TRBV12-3/TRBV12-4 CASSFRGAPNGYTF TGTGCCAGCAGTTTCAGGGGGGCGCCGAATGGCTACACCTTC
TRBD1 TRBJ2-2 few TRBV27 CASSANRGRGELFF TGTGCCAGCAGTGCTAACAGGGGTAGGGGGGAGCTGTTTTTT
TRBD2 TRBJ2-2 few TRBV5-1 CASSRGLAGGPVTGELFF TGCGCCAGCAGCCGGGGACTAGCGGGGGGCCCAGTCACCGGGGAGCTGTTTTTT
TRBD2 TRBJ2-1 once TRBV5-1 CASSQPGQAGVPFF TGCGCCAGCAGTCAACCGGGACAAGCGGGAGTCCCGTTCTTC
TRBD2 TRBJ2-5 . TRBV6-2/TRBV6-3 CASSYGGGLETQYF TGTGCCAGCAGTTACGGCGGGGGTCTAGAGACCCAGTACTTC
TRBD2 TRBJ2-7 many TRBV7-9 CASSLTSGAYEQYF TGTGCCAGCAGCTTAACTAGCGGGGCCTACGAGCAGTACTTC
. TRBJ1-4 . TRBV20-1 CSARRPSTTNEKLFF TGCAGTGCTCGCCGCCCTAGCACAACTAATGAAAAACTGTTTTTT
TRBD2 TRBJ2-3 once TRBV12-3/TRBV12-4 CASSWGGIVTDTQYF TGTGCCAGCAGTTGGGGGGGGATAGTCACAGATACGCAGTATTTT
. TRBJ2-2 . TRBV3-1 CASSQDWGTAGTGELFF TGTGCCAGCAGCCAAGATTGGGGGACAGCGGGTACCGGGGAGCTGTTTTTT
. TRBJ2-5 many TRBV5-1 CASSLKEVGETQYF TGCGCCAGCAGCTTGAAGGAGGTCGGGGAGACCCAGTACTTC
. TRBJ2-3 once TRBV30 CAWTVAGGGTQYF TGTGCCTGGACCGTTGCTGGGGGCGGTACGCAGTATTTT
TRBD1 TRBJ2-7 few TRBV11-1 CASSLEGANIYEQYF TGTGCCAGCAGCTTAGAGGGGGCGAATATCTACGAGCAGTACTTC
TRBD2 TRBJ2-1 . TRBV7-2 CASSNRDYNPYNEQFF TGTGCCAGCAGCAACCGGGACTATAATCCCTACAATGAGCAGTTCTTC